This is a list of T cell receptor beta chains from one sample in a study of T-cell memory formation after mild COVID-19. TCRdb itself ran the 5' RACE reads through MiXCR, one entry per CDR3 protein. The sample includes roughly 250,000 distinct CDR3 sequences, around 17% seen only once; the top ten take roughly 3.6%. Source material: PBMCs or a T cell subset sorted from them (not recorded which). The receptor source for this set is a man younger than 35 who had mild COVID-19 (a few samples of this study predate the infection). Cell type and time point are not known. The CDR3 runs from the conserved cysteine through the conserved F or W. The D gene is left open where the match is weak. Clone size is stated in some rows and not others, as once, few, many or a class when expanded.

j_gene | d_gene | v_gene | abundance | CDR3aa | CDR3nt
TRBJ2-5 | . | TRBV6-5 | . | CASSPSFQPPETQYF | TGTGCCAGCAGTCCATCGTTCCAACCGCCAGAGACCCAGTACTTC
TRBJ1-3 | . | TRBV7-2 | . | CASSRGEGTGNTIYF | TGTGCCAGCAGCCGAGGGGAAGGGACTGGAAACACCATATATTTT
TRBJ2-3 | . | TRBV5-4 | few | CASSLIMSGTDTQYF | TGTGCCAGCAGCTTGATTATGTCGGGCACAGATACGCAGTATTTT
TRBJ2-7 | . | TRBV6-2/TRBV6-3 | . | CASRDTAGEQYF | TGTGCCAGCAGGGACACGGCTGGCGAGCAGTACTTC
TRBJ2-1 | TRBD1 | TRBV7-3 | . | CASSSSGQASYNEQFF | TGTGCCAGCAGCTCGTCAGGACAGGCCTCCTACAATGAGCAGTTCTTC
TRBJ2-5 | . | TRBV25-1 | few | CASSDGGPGETQYF | TGTGCCAGCAGTGATGGGGGGCCAGGGGAGACCCAGTACTTC
TRBJ1-3 | . | TRBV7-9 | . | CASSTIGDTIYF | TGTGCCAGCAGCACAATTGGAGACACCATATATTTT
TRBJ2-1 | TRBD1 | TRBV24-1 | once | CATSDNRGQGYNEQFF | TGTGCCACCAGTGACAATAGGGGACAGGGCTACAATGAGCAGTTCTTC
TRBJ2-7 | TRBD2 | TRBV5-1 | few | CASSEQASGSLYEQYF | TGCGCCAGCAGCGAGCAGGCTAGCGGCAGTCTCTACGAGCAGTACTTC
TRBJ2-3 | TRBD2 | TRBV4-1 | few | CASSRLAGVGAGDTQYF | TGCGCCAGCAGCCGCCTTGCGGGGGTCGGCGCGGGAGATACGCAGTATTTT
TRBJ1-2 | . | TRBV20-1 | few | CSARIVQGYGYTF | TGCAGTGCTAGAATTGTACAGGGCTATGGCTACACCTTC
TRBJ1-1 | TRBD1 | TRBV4-1 | . | CASSQGQGASSTEDFF | TGCGCCAGCAGCCAAGGCCAGGGGGCTAGTAGCACTGAAGATTTCTTT
TRBJ2-1 | . | TRBV5-1 | few | CASSSPQVDVGNEQFF | TGCGCCAGCAGCTCCCCCCAAGTCGACGTGGGGAATGAGCAGTTCTTC
TRBJ1-3 | . | TRBV28 | . | CASSTGGRDTIYF | TGTGCCAGCAGCACGGGCGGAAGAGACACCATATATTTT
TRBJ2-7 | TRBD1 | TRBV20-1 | . | CSAREGTGGSYEQYF | TGCAGTGCTAGAGAGGGGACAGGGGGCTCCTACGAGCAGTACTTC
TRBJ2-1 | . | TRBV5-1 | many | CASSLGGSYQNQFF | TGCGCCAGCAGCTTGGGAGGGAGCTATCAAAACCAGTTCTTC
TRBJ1-3 | . | TRBV15 | few | CATSKHSSGNTIYF | TGTGCCACCAGCAAGCATAGCTCTGGAAACACCATATATTTT